This passage covers 29 T cell receptor beta chains from one sample sequenced in a study of technical replicates of blood from several donors. Libraries were prepared by immunoSEQ multiplex PCR; TCRdb keeps only in-frame clonotypes and omits some of them. The sample contains under 95,000 clones, about 95% of which appear only once. The specimen sequenced was T cells isolated from PBMCs. The receptors come from a human donor in good health.

The chain has TRBV6-1 and TRBJ1-2; 9 bases agree with TRBD1. J was trimmed by 2 bases and V by 3 bases; bases with no gene match: 4. CDR1 MNHNS and CDR2 SASEGT come from the germline V gene. This CDR3 spans 15 amino acids. The CDR3: CASSDRDRANYGYTF. DNA for the CDR3: TGTGCCAGCAGTGATCGGGACAGGGCGAACTATGGCTACACCTTC.

V usage is TRBV2 and J usage is TRBJ1-4; D possibly corresponds to TRBD1 (6 bases). Germline V CDR1 and CDR2: SNHLY, FYNNEI. V dropped 10 bases and J dropped 5 bases, with 14 bases sitting between them. The CDR3 has 13 residues. The CDR3 nucleotides read TGTGCCACAAGGACAGCAAGAAATGAAAAACTGTTTTTT. Its translation: CATRTARNEKLFF.

The chain has TRBV6-5 and TRBJ2-1; TRBD1 might be the D (6 bases). V lost 4 bases and J lost 2, with 12 bases in between. The germline V gene has CDR1 MNHEY and CDR2 SVGAGI. The length of the CDR3 is 15 residues. CDR3 loop: CASSSGRGAYNEQFF. CDR3 sequence (DNA): TGTGCCAGCAGTTCGGGCAGGGGAGCCTACAATGAGCAGTTCTTC.

The J gene is TRBJ2-1, the V gene TRBV5-1, with D possibly TRBD2 on 6 matching bases. V lost 3 bases, J lost 4 bases, and 14 bases lay in between. The CDR3 has 15 amino acids. In germline, CDR1 is SGHRS, CDR2 YFSETQ. CDR3 sequence (DNA): TGCGCCAGCAGCTCCCACACGGAGGGTTACAATGAGCAGTTCTTC. Protein product: CASSSHTEGYNEQFF.

J is TRBJ1-1 and V is TRBV2; D possibly corresponds to TRBD1 (6 bases). Trimming pared 0 bases from V and 0 bases from J, leaving 11 bases between. This CDR3 region has 16 residues. Germline CDR1 SNHLY, CDR2 FYNNEI. The CDR3 here is CASSEAWTVMNTEAFF. The CDR3 DNA sequence: TGTGCCAGCAGTGAAGCATGGACAGTGATGAACACTGAAGCTTTCTTT.

Only one count was recorded for this clone. This chain links TRBV11-3 with TRBJ2-7; TRBD1 agrees at 7 bases. CDR1 SGHNT and CDR2 YENEEA come from the germline V gene. CDR3 length equals 16 residues. The J segment lost 2 bases and the V segment lost 1 base, leaving 8 bases of the junction unmatched. The CDR3 here is CASSLAPGGDPYEQYF. CDR3 coding DNA: TGTGCCAGCAGCTTAGCCCCAGGGGGAGATCCCTACGAGCAGTACTTC.

This chain joins TRBV29-1 and TRBJ2-7, with D maybe TRBD1 (5 bases). The CDR3 has 15 residues. V was clipped by 4 bases and J by 3 bases, with 19 bases between them. Germline assignment: CDR1 SQVTM and CDR2 ANQGSEA. Here the CDR3 reads CSVGRPDSTDYEQYF. CDR3 coding DNA: TGCAGCGTTGGAAGACCCGACAGTACGGACTACGAGCAGTACTTC.

This chain uses TRBV27 with TRBJ2-7, with a possible D match to TRBD1 (5 bases). V lost 2 bases and J 0 bases, leaving 8 bases between the germline ends. CDR1 is MNHEY, CDR2 SMNVEV, per germline (reference sequence). The CDR3 runs to 14 residues. The CDR3 DNA is TGTGCCAGCAGTTTAGGAGACAGCTCCTACGAGCAGTACTTC. Protein: CASSLGDSSYEQYF.

This chain links TRBV6-5 with TRBJ2-1, with a weak D call TRBD1 (5 bases). Trimming shortened V by 2 bases and J by 6 bases, and 11 bases separated the two germline ends. This CDR3 is 14 amino acids long. The germline gives CDR1 MNHEY, CDR2 SVGAGI. The CDR3 region has the DNA TGTGCCAGCAGTTACCTGGGGCGAGGCAATGAGCAGTTCTTC. It yields the protein CASSYLGRGNEQFF.

The chain joins TRBV6-1 to TRBJ2-7; TRBD2 matches at 7 bases. The CDR3 has 15 residues. Germline V lookup: CDR1 MNHNS, CDR2 SASEGT. V lost 8 bases and J lost 1; bases outside the gene matches: 11. The CDR3: CASQVGAGRSYEQYF. CDR3 DNA: TGTGCCAGCCAGGTTGGAGCGGGGCGTTCCTACGAGCAGTACTTC.

This chain links TRBV7-2 with TRBJ1-1, with TRBD1 as a possible D gene (5 bases). Per germline, CDR1 SGHTA and CDR2 FQGNSA. The CDR3 is made up of 14 amino acids. V was cut by 4 bases and J by 1 base, with 10 bases left in between. The CDR3 sequence: CASSYLGPNTEAFF. Here the CDR3 DNA reads TGTGCCAGCAGCTACCTGGGGCCGAACACTGAAGCTTTCTTT.

V is TRBV4-2 and J is TRBJ1-3, with D uncertain. Germline V gives CDR1 LGHNA, CDR2 YNFKEQ. Trimming stripped 4 bases from V and 0 bases from J, with 13 bases between. This CDR3 contains 16 residues. For the CDR3, the DNA is TGTGCCAGCAGCCGCGTACCAGGCTCCTCTGGAAACACCATATATTTT. Protein sequence: CASSRVPGSSGNTIYF.

The V gene is TRBV4-1, the J gene TRBJ2-2; no clear D. Germline lookup yields CDR1 MGHRA and CDR2 YSYEKL. The ends were cut back, 6 bases at V and 5 bases at J, with 10 bases in the middle. The CDR3 sequence is 13 residues long. The CDR3 bases are TGCGCCAGCAGTCAAATAACAACCGGGGAGCTGTTTTTT. Protein: CASSQITTGELFF.

The CDR3 here is CASSVTDRGELFF. CDR3 nucleotides: TGTGCCAGTAGTGTAACAGATCGCGGGGAGCTGTTTTTT. The chain joins TRBV19 to TRBJ2-2, with D hard to call. Germline V lookup: CDR1 LNHDA, CDR2 SQIVND (reference sequence). The CDR3 spans 13 residues. The V end lost 5 bases, the J end lost 7 bases, and 11 bases lay between the germline ends. Complete variable domain (other parts from reference TRBV19 and TRBJ2-2): DGGITQSPKYLFRKEGQNVTLSCEQNLNHDAMYWYRQDPGQGLRLIYYSQIVNDFQKGDIAEGYSVSREKKESFPLTVTSAQKNPTAFYLCASSVTDRGELFFGEGSRLTVL.

The J gene is TRBJ2-7, the V gene TRBV4-1, with 7 nucleotides matching TRBD1. The germline V gene encodes CDR1 MGHRA and CDR2 YSYEKL. The V and J ends lost 1 base and 4 bases, in that order; junction bases with no gene match: 7. The CDR3 has 15 residues. The CDR3 nucleotides read TGCGCCAGCAGCCAAGGTCAGGGGGTGGGGTACGAGCAGTACTTC. Its translation: CASSQGQGVGYEQYF.

V usage is TRBV27 and J usage is TRBJ1-2; TRBD1 might be the D (5 bases). V lost 7 bases and J lost 8, with 23 bases in between. Germline CDR1 is MNHEY and CDR2 is SMNVEV (reference sequence). CDR3 length: 15 residues. CDR3 sequence reads: CASTGGVRGGYGYTF. Written as DNA, the CDR3 is TGTGCCAGCACAGGTGGGGTTAGGGGTGGGTACGGCTACACCTTC.

The rearrangement joins TRBV5-1 to TRBJ2-5; 7 bases line up with TRBD1. J was trimmed by 7 bases and V by 5 bases; bases with no gene match: 2. Germline V gene data show CDR1 as SGHRS and CDR2 as YFSETQ. The CDR3 is 11 amino acids. The CDR3 DNA is TGCGCCAGCAGACGGACAGGGACCCAGTACTTC. Protein: CASRRTGTQYF.

This clone was observed once. The chain employs TRBV5-1 and TRBJ2-3; D gene uncertain. The CDR3 is 14 residues long. Looked up from germline, CDR1 is SGHRS and CDR2 is YFSETQ. Trimming pared 4 bases from V and 0 bases from J, leaving 9 bases between. CDR3 in amino acids: CASSDTASTDTQYF. The CDR3 nucleotides read TGCGCCAGCAGCGACACGGCTAGCACAGATACGCAGTATTTT. Together with reference TRBV5-1 and TRBJ2-3, the CDR3 gives the full variable domain: KAGVTQTPRYLIKTRGQQVTLSCSPISGHRSVSWYQQTPGQGLQFLFEYFSETQRNKGNFPGRFSGRQFSNSRSEMNVSTLELGDSALYLCASSDTASTDTQYFGPGTRLTVL.

V and J are TRBV6-1 and TRBJ1-4; D uncertain. Germline values: CDR1 MNHNS, CDR2 SASEGT. There are 14 residues in the CDR3. V was shortened by 7 bases and J by 6 bases, with 15 bases between the two germline ends. CDR3 protein: CASTDPGQYEKLFF. For the CDR3, the DNA is TGTGCCAGCACCGATCCGGGTCAGTATGAAAAACTGTTTTTT.

The rearrangement joins TRBV10-3 to TRBJ2-1, with 8 bases that match TRBD2. In germline, CDR1 is ENHRY, CDR2 SYGVKD. V lost 6 bases and J lost 1; bases outside the gene matches: 2. CDR3 size: 14 residues. The CDR3 loop reads CAIRGTSSYNEQFF. CDR3 coding DNA: TGTGCCATCAGGGGGACTAGTTCCTACAATGAGCAGTTCTTC.

The J gene is TRBJ1-4, the V gene TRBV7-9; 9 bases agree with TRBD1. Germline V gene data show CDR1 as SEHNR and CDR2 as FQNEAQ (reference sequence). This CDR3 is 16 amino acids long. Trimming at V came to 5 bases and at J to 7 bases, leaving 11 bases not matched to a gene. CDR3 in amino acids: CASSLGQGDGFEKLFF. The DNA for the CDR3 is TGTGCCAGCAGCCTGGGACAGGGCGATGGCTTTGAAAAACTGTTTTTT.

The chain joins TRBV5-1 to TRBJ2-7; 11 nucleotides agree with TRBD2. CDR3 size: 15 residues. Germline V CDR1 and CDR2: SGHRS, YFSETQ. The trim removed 4 bases at V and 4 bases at J, leaving 7 bases unmatched. The CDR3 reads CASSKLAGELYEQYF. The CDR3, as DNA: TGCGCCAGCAGCAAACTAGCGGGGGAACTTTACGAGCAGTACTTC.

The chain uses TRBV27 and TRBJ2-5; TRBD2 aligns across 9 bases. Germline CDR1 MNHEY, CDR2 SMNVEV (reference sequence). The CDR3 has 16 amino acids. Trimming removed 6 bases from V and 0 bases from J; junction bases left unmatched: 8. The CDR3 region is CASRETSGLYQETQYF. Here the CDR3 DNA reads TGTGCCAGCAGAGAGACTAGCGGATTGTACCAAGAGACCCAGTACTTC.

V gene TRBV5-1 combines with J gene TRBJ2-1, with 9 nucleotides matching TRBD2. The V segment lost 4 bases and the J segment 2 bases; nucleotides outside the gene matches: 7. The CDR3 loop spans 16 amino acids. Germline V CDR1 and CDR2: SGHRS, YFSETQ. CDR3 in amino acids: CASSELAGSAYNEQFF. The CDR3 DNA reads as TGCGCCAGCAGCGAACTAGCGGGTAGTGCCTACAATGAGCAGTTCTTC.

The rearrangement links TRBV7-2 to TRBJ1-2; the match to TRBD1 covers 9 bases. Losses at the gene ends were 5 bases for V and 4 bases for J; bases not matched to a gene: 8. CDR1 is SGHTA and CDR2 is FQGNSA in the germline V gene. The CDR3 extends over 15 amino acids. The CDR3 DNA reads TGTGCCAGCAGCAATAACAGGGGGCGCACCTATGGCTACACCTTC. This encodes CASSNNRGRTYGYTF.

The V and J genes are TRBV6-5 and TRBJ1-3, with TRBD1 matching 7 bases. The CDR3 is 14 residues long. The J segment lost 1 base and the V segment lost 4 bases, leaving 1 base of the junction unmatched. Germline assignment: CDR1 MNHEY and CDR2 SVGAGI. Here the CDR3 reads CASSSTGSGNTIYF. The CDR3 DNA reads as TGTGCCAGCAGTTCGACAGGGTCTGGAAACACCATATATTTT.

The CDR3 spells CASSDLGGSYEQYF. As DNA, the CDR3 is TGTGCCAGCAGTGATCTCGGGGGCTCCTACGAGCAGTACTTC. The chain has TRBV2 and TRBJ2-7; maybe TRBD2 (6 bases). The V gene lost 3 bases and the J gene lost 0 bases, with 9 bases spanning the gap. Germline lookup yields CDR1 SNHLY and CDR2 FYNNEI. This CDR3 has 14 amino acids.

The V call is TRBV6-5, the J call TRBJ1-2; D perhaps matches TRBD1 (5 bases). The germline V and J ends were trimmed by 7 bases and 4 bases, with 13 bases remaining between them. This CDR3 is built from 13 residues. Germline V gives CDR1 MNHEY, CDR2 SVGAGI. CDR3 sequence reads: CASTMGGTYGYTF. The CDR3 region has the DNA TGTGCCAGCACCATGGGGGGGACCTATGGCTACACCTTC.

This chain links TRBV7-9 with TRBJ2-7; no clear D gene. CDR1 and CDR2 (germline): SEHNR, FQNEAQ (reference sequence). Trimming removed 2 bases from V and 6 bases from J, with 8 bases in between. The CDR3 totals 12 residues. The CDR3 is CASSLTPGEQYF. The CDR3 DNA is TGTGCCAGCAGCTTAACTCCCGGCGAGCAGTACTTC.